Detailed here is one T cell receptor (beta chain). The antigen remains unidentified. Use of 60 Vbeta and 13 Jbeta primers characterized the PCR. The repertoire was sequenced with immunoSEQ multiplex PCR; TCRdb's copy has only in-frame clones and lacks some. The table includes fewer than 95,000 clones, over 55% detected once. The CDR3 sequence is 13 residues long. Germline values: CDR1 MDHEN, CDR2 SYDVKM. V lost 7 bases, J lost 7 bases, and 17 bases lay in between. The record originates from a study of cytomegalovirus exposure and HLA in healthy donors. Study-wide background: Most genotyped donors, approximately 77% of 300 to 400, had Caucasian-associated genetic ancestry.

Findings of the study overall: Researchers reported in a later analysis that a missense DCLRE1C variant was tied to TCR beta V- and J-gene trimming.

What was sequenced was PBMCs. The chain carries TRBV28 and TRBJ2-7, with a tentative D call TRBD2 (6 bases). This sequence originates from a woman in her twenties or thirties in good health and CMV-seronegative. Written as DNA, the CDR3 is TGTGCCAGCACGCCGGGGAGGCTCCCGGAGCAGTACTTC. This translates into CASTPGRLPEQYF.